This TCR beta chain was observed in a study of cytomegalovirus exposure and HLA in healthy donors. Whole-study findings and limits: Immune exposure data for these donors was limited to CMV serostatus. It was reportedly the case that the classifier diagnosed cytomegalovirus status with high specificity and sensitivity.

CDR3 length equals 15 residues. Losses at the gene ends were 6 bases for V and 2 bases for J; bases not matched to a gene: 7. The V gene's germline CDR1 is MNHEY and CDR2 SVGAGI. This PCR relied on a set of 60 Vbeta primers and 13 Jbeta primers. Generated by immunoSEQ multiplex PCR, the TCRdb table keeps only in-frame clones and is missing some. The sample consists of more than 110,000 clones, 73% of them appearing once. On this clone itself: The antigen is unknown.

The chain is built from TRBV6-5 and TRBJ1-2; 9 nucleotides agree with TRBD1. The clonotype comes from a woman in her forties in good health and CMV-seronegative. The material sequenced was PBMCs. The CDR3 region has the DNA TGTGCCAGCAGCCTCGGGACAGGGCCGAACTATGGCTACACCTTC. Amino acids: CASSLGTGPNYGYTF.